What follows are 9 T cell receptor beta chains derived from one specimen sequenced in a study of cytomegalovirus exposure and HLA in healthy donors. With 60 Vbeta and 13 Jbeta primers, the PCR was carried out. Clones were read by immunoSEQ multiplex PCR, and TCRdb kept only the in-frame ones, dropping some. The sample totals 180,000 or so clones. Sequenced: PBMCs. The receptors stem from a boy aged 10-17 years in good health and CMV-seronegative.

V usage is TRBV30 and J usage is TRBJ1-6; D is undetermined. CDR1 is GTSNPN, CDR2 SVGIG, per germline (reference sequence). Deletions cut 2 bases from V and 10 bases from J, with 24 bases between. This CDR3 has 17 residues. The CDR3 region is CAWSLRDSGRFRSPLHF. The CDR3 coding sequence is TGTGCCTGGAGTCTTCGGGATTCCGGACGGTTTCGATCACCCCTCCACTTT.

J is TRBJ1-2 and V is TRBV7-9, with D perhaps matching TRBD1 (6 bases). The germline gives CDR1 SEHNR, CDR2 FQNEAQ (reference sequence). The CDR3 runs 15 residues. Trimming removed 5 bases at V and 0 bases at J, with 13 bases between. The CDR3, as DNA: TGTGCCAGCAGCGAGACAGGCATTTCTAACTATGGCTACACCTTC. As protein: CASSETGISNYGYTF.

V gene TRBV6-5 combines with J gene TRBJ2-7; D unclear. The CDR3 consists of 10 residues. Germline V gives CDR1 MNHEY, CDR2 SVGAGI. Trimming took off 5 bases at V and 5 bases at J, with 4 bases between the two ends. CDR3 amino acids: CASSQNEQYF. DNA of the CDR3: TGTGCCAGCAGTCAGAACGAGCAGTACTTC.

The chain combines TRBV6-1 with TRBJ2-3; D uncertain. The CDR3 spans 12 residues. Trimming left V 6 bases short and J 3 bases short, with 7 bases between. Germline V gene data show CDR1 as MNHNS and CDR2 as SASEGT. CDR3: CASRGWTDTQYF. In DNA form, the CDR3 reads TGTGCCAGCAGGGGCTGGACAGATACGCAGTATTTT.

The chain links TRBV4-2 to TRBJ2-1; 10 nucleotides line up with TRBD2. Per the germline V gene, CDR1 is LGHNA and CDR2 is YNFKEQ. The CDR3 is 17 amino acids. Losses at the gene ends were 4 bases for V and 2 bases for J; bases not matched to a gene: 8. CDR3 sequence: CASSRGPSGGAYNEQFF. CDR3 DNA: TGTGCCAGCAGCCGTGGGCCAAGCGGGGGGGCCTACAATGAGCAGTTCTTC.

The chain couples TRBV4-1 to TRBJ2-7, with TRBD2 as a possible D gene (5 bases). Deletions cut 4 bases from V and 1 base from J, with 8 bases between. In germline, CDR1 is MGHRA, CDR2 YSYEKL. The CDR3 runs to 13 residues. For the CDR3, the DNA is TGCGCCAGCAGCCCTCGGGGTTCCTACGAGCAGTACTTC. Translated: CASSPRGSYEQYF.

The CDR3 loop reads CASRSGANYNEQFF. CDR3 DNA: TGTGCCAGCAGAAGCGGGGCTAACTACAATGAGCAGTTCTTC. This chain uses TRBV6-5 with TRBJ2-1; 7 bases map to TRBD2. Germline lookup yields CDR1 MNHEY and CDR2 SVGAGI. CDR3 size: 14 residues. V gave up 6 bases and J gave up 3 bases; unmatched junction bases: 5.

The chain combines TRBV7-2 with TRBJ2-2; 7 bases match TRBD2. Germline values: CDR1 SGHTA, CDR2 FQGNSA. The length of the CDR3 is 16 residues. V dropped 1 base and J dropped 3; count of bases not matched to a gene: 5. CDR3 amino acids: CASSLGGGGDTGELFF. The CDR3 DNA reads as TGTGCCAGCAGCTTAGGGGGCGGGGGTGACACCGGGGAGCTGTTTTTT.

This chain uses TRBV7-9 with TRBJ1-6; D unclear. The germline V gene encodes CDR1 SEHNR and CDR2 FQNEAQ (reference sequence). Trimming left V 1 base short and J 7 bases short, with 8 bases between. The CDR3 contains 14 residues. CDR3 nucleotides: TGTGCCAGCAGCTTAGTGGCCGGGAATTCACCCCTCCACTTT. Protein product: CASSLVAGNSPLHF.